This entry features one TCR beta chain sequence. The CDR3 runs to 15 residues. With 0 bases removed from V and 6 bases from J, the gap between germline ends came to 14 bases. Germline CDR1 is LGHNA and CDR2 is YNFKEQ. TCR beta CDR3 regions were amplified from RNA. A first-round RT-PCR of the TCR CDR3 used the HTBI primer set. One entry per CDR3 protein results from TCRdb running MiXCR on the multiplex PCR reads. The sample has hundreds of thousands of distinct CDR3 sequences, about two fifths seen once. The data belong to a study of T cells in Graves' hyperthyroidism and ophthalmopathy. This TCR was sampled from a man aged 18 to 29 with Graves' hyperthyroidism. The rearrangement joins TRBV4-2 to TRBJ1-1; D perhaps matches TRBD1 (6 bases). Sequencing input: blood. In DNA, the CDR3 is TGTGCCAGCAGCCAAGATTGGACAGCCGCTGCTGAAGCTTTCTTT. Its protein is CASSQDWTAAAEAFF.